This T cell receptor beta chain was retrieved from a study of blood T cell repertoires in COVID-19. Study background: Sites in the United States, Italy and Spain provided acute and convalescent COVID-19 samples.

The count of this clone is one. Germline V gene lookup returns CDR1 MNHEY and CDR2 SMNVEV (reference sequence). The CDR3 has 15 amino acids. J gave up 8 bases and V 4 bases, and 7 bases lay outside the gene matches. In the original processing: Estimates of nucleated cell counts were drawn from the amplification of reference gene primers. Repertoires were generated with immunoSEQ multiplex PCR, while TCRdb's copy carries only in-frame clones and drops some. V and J calls and clone size are copied from that table; D and trimming were computed from the DNA. The profile shows 200,000 or so clones, 65% to 85% of them singletons.

This chain joins TRBV27 and TRBJ1-5, with 11 nucleotides matching TRBD1. Sequenced sample: peripheral blood. The TCR comes from a woman aged 25 to 45 with acute or convalescent COVID-19. CDR3 DNA: TGTGCCAGCAGTTCACTCGGACAGGGGGCAGAGCCCCAGCATTTT. Translated, it gives CASSSLGQGAEPQHF.